Given below is one T cell receptor beta chain in context. The data were taken from a study of T cells expressing NK-cell markers. TCRdb re-called the 5' RACE reads and catalogs CDR3 proteins one per entry, DNA excluded. The listing records 500,000 to 600,000 distinct CDR3 sequences. This CDR3 has 16 residues. The sample comprised blood T cells: a sorted CD56 or NKG2C T cell subset, CD4+ or CD8+ T cells, or bulk PBMC T cells (not recorded which). This sequence joins TRBV12-3 or TRBV12-4 and TRBJ2-2; lacking DNA, the TRBD1 call made by TCRdb goes unchecked. The clonotype was recovered from a young man in good health. CDR3 sequence: CASSLSGSPVSGELFF.